These T cell receptor beta chains were read from a single sample in a study of T cells in Graves' hyperthyroidism and ophthalmopathy. TCRdb fed the multiplex PCR reads into MiXCR, producing one record per CDR3 protein. The repertoire consists of 300,000 to 350,000 distinct CDR3 sequences, with 16% occurring once and the leading ten covering approximately 35%. Sequenced sample: blood. Receptor source: a man aged 25 to 40 with Graves' hyperthyroidism. Both conserved end residues are trimmed from each CDR3. Each record gives: V gene, clone size, CDR3 protein. The size field is filled for only some rows; it gives once, few, many or a size class.

V: TRBV25-1; size: few; CDR3: ASSDRVDRGTLH
V: TRBV7-9; size: many; CDR3: ASSLVGGGPQETQY
V: TRBV7-9; size: many; CDR3: ASSLALDPYEQY
V: TRBV20-1; size: few; CDR3: SARRLTKDSYNEQF
V: TRBV10-3; size: -; CDR3: AISARDNSNYGYT
V: TRBV20-1; size: many; CDR3: SATLAGGGSTDTQY
V: TRBV6-1; size: many; CDR3: ASSSRQGVSGTDTQY
V: TRBV19; size: few; CDR3: ASSIIDRIGYGYT
V: TRBV7-3; size: few; CDR3: ASSLTWRTSYNEQF
V: TRBV5-1; size: many; CDR3: ASSLLDIPTDTQY
V: TRBV15; size: -; CDR3: ATSTGQGGQPQH
V: TRBV20-1; size: many; CDR3: SAPSPGLAVYNEQF
V: TRBV28; size: many; CDR3: ASAGQGAEEQY
V: TRBV5-1; size: many; CDR3: ASSHDRSQETQY
V: TRBV12-3/TRBV12-4; size: few; CDR3: ASSYRGAVQPQH
V: TRBV5-8; size: many; CDR3: ASSYRDNNQPQH
V: TRBV27; size: -; CDR3: ASSWGRTDTQY